The rows below give T cell receptor beta chains drawn from one sample of a study of cytomegalovirus exposure and HLA in healthy donors. TCRdb keeps only in-frame clones here, not all; method: immunoSEQ multiplex PCR. Among approximately 300,000 clones listed, 86% were seen once. Sequenced input: PBMCs. These receptors all stem from a woman aged 18 to 35 in good health and CMV-seronegative. CDR3s include the opening cysteine and the closing phenylalanine or tryptophan.

v_gene,j_gene,CDR3aa
TRBV7-2,TRBJ2-5,CASSLPRLAGVVLETQYF
TRBV6-5,TRBJ1-1,CASSGTGRGTEAFF
TRBV7-8,TRBJ2-7,CASSLGAGAVYEQYF
TRBV30,TRBJ2-5,CAWSVQGETQYF
TRBV6-5,TRBJ1-2,CASRGTPNYGYTF
TRBV29-1,TRBJ2-5,CSAVTTAQETQYF
TRBV6-6,TRBJ1-5,CASSPIADQPQHF
TRBV7-8,TRBJ2-7,CASSLTSEQYF
TRBV20-1,TRBJ2-3,CSARDRAQYF
TRBV28,TRBJ2-1,CATRREGTRGDEQFF
TRBV29-1,TRBJ1-2,CSVEENRGRGYTF
TRBV5-1,TRBJ2-1,CASSRGLAGGEQFF
TRBV7-6,TRBJ2-7,CASSHTGHGSYEQYF
TRBV6-4,TRBJ1-1,CASSETGNTEAFF
TRBV19,TRBJ1-2,CASSQGFNYGYTF
TRBV5-1,TRBJ2-7,CASSLDPGDSYEQYF
TRBV10-3,TRBJ1-5,CAISGGQGPQHF
TRBV6-5,TRBJ1-1,CASSYSLYTEAFF
TRBV28,TRBJ1-2,CASSPPGQGFNGYTF
TRBV6-4,TRBJ1-5,CASSALVGGPQHF
TRBV13,TRBJ1-2,CASSLGDRGYGYTF
TRBV7-9,TRBJ1-4,CASSLKGQGGEKLFF
TRBV4-2,TRBJ2-1,CASSPAGAGGGNEQFF
TRBV6-5,TRBJ1-2,CASSYEPTGVLYGYTF
TRBV6-5,TRBJ2-7,CASSPTTGARYEQYF
TRBV7-2,TRBJ1-5,CASGARGGGNQPQHF
TRBV19,TRBJ2-7,CASSKMSYEQYF
TRBV18,TRBJ2-2,CASSGGTTNTGELFF
TRBV7-3,TRBJ2-5,CASSLTGTDQETQYF
TRBV19,TRBJ1-2,CASSPQGANGYTF
TRBV19,TRBJ2-3,CASRKTSASTDTQYF
TRBV11-2,TRBJ1-1,CASSLVQGAANTEAFF
TRBV25-1,TRBJ1-2,CASSRGTGASISGYTF
TRBV4-3,TRBJ2-1,CASSQDPIFARGIAQRNEQFF
TRBV5-3,TRBJ2-1,CARSRPGLATSGQFF
TRBV7-2,TRBJ2-1,CASSLDFLWRDPSGEQFF
TRBV28,TRBJ2-7,CASSQTSSYEQYF
TRBV19,TRBJ2-2,CASSIAAGTANTGELFF
TRBV5-6,TRBJ1-1,CASSLGRNTEAFF
TRBV28,TRBJ2-3,CASSFTSGTFRQYF
TRBV2,TRBJ1-5,CASSGQGNQPQHF
TRBV29-1,TRBJ2-7,CSVGGETYEQYF
TRBV28,TRBJ2-7,CASTTAAPGVPYEQYF
TRBV7-8,TRBJ2-5,CASSRLLRSETQYF
TRBV2,TRBJ2-5,CASTRGLTQETQYF
TRBV29-1,TRBJ2-7,CSVQTGGSYEQYF
TRBV6-1,TRBJ2-7,CASSIGLGTGYEQYF
TRBV7-9,TRBJ2-7,CASSLGTGDGYEQYF
TRBV5-1,TRBJ2-5,CASNWREGRETQYF